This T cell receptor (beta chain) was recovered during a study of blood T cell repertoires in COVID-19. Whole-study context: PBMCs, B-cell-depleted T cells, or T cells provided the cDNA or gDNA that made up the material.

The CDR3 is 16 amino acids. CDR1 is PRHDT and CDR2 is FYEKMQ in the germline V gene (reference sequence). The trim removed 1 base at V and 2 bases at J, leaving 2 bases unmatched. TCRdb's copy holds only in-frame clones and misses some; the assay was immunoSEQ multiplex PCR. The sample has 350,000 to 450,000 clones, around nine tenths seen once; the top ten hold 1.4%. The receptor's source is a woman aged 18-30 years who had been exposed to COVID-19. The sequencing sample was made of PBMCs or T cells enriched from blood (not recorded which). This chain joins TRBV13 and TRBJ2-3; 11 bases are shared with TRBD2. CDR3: CASSLATSGATDTQYF. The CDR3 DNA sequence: TGTGCCAGCAGCTTAGCGACTAGCGGGGCCACAGATACGCAGTATTTT.